This T cell receptor (beta chain) was sequenced during a study of blood T cell repertoires in COVID-19. Study-level background: Material from acute and convalescent COVID-19 was sourced from the United States, Italy and Spain. PBMCs, B-cell-depleted T cells, or T cells provided the cDNA or gDNA that made up the material.

Original handling: Researchers report that nucleated cell counts were estimated from reference gene primer amplification. Repertoires were generated with immunoSEQ multiplex PCR, while TCRdb's copy carries only in-frame clones and drops some. V, J and clone size reflect that table, while D and trimming were determined from the DNA. In the table there are about 140,000 clones, 80% to 90% of which are singletons. The V gene's germline CDR1 is KGHSH and CDR2 LQKENI. There are 16 residues in the CDR3. Trimming cost V 0 bases and J 8 bases; bases outside gene matches: 5. The chain recombines TRBV18 with TRBJ2-1, with TRBD2 matching over 12 bases. The sequenced sample was peripheral blood. The receptor comes from a woman between 45 and 60 years old with acute or convalescent COVID-19. The CDR3 coding sequence is TGTGCCAGCTCACCACCGTCTAGCGGGAGGGCCCATGAGCAGTTCTTC. Its translation is CASSPPSSGRAHEQFF.